Presented here are 4 T cell receptor beta chains from one specimen sequenced in a study of blood T cell repertoires in COVID-19. Clones were read by immunoSEQ multiplex PCR, and TCRdb kept only the in-frame ones, dropping some. The sample records more than 300,000 clones, 90% being singletons. Sample: PBMCs or T cells enriched from blood (not recorded which). The origin of the receptors is a woman in her thirties who had been exposed to COVID-19.

V and J are TRBV30 and TRBJ2-7; the D is unclear. CDR1 GTSNPN and CDR2 SVGIG come from the germline V gene (reference sequence). This CDR3 comprises 13 residues. V gave up 1 base and J gave up 0 bases, with 7 bases separating them. The CDR3 here is CAWSEGVSYEQYF. CDR3 DNA sequence: TGTGCCTGGAGTGAAGGAGTCTCCTACGAGCAGTACTTC.

CDR3 sequence reads: CASKQGGQRTSLRGTEAFF. For the CDR3, the DNA is TGCGCCAGCAAACAGGGGGGGCAACGGACAAGCTTGAGGGGCACTGAAGCTTTCTTT. The chain combines TRBV5-1 with TRBJ1-1, with 8 nucleotides matching TRBD1. The germline CDR1 and CDR2 sequences are SGHRS and YFSETQ. The CDR3 runs 19 residues. The V gene end was trimmed by 6 bases and the J gene end by 4 bases; junction bases not matched to a gene: 23.

This chain joins TRBV5-8 and TRBJ2-1; D not certain. The CDR3 extends over 15 amino acids. V was pared by 7 bases and J by 4 bases, with 18 bases between. Germline V lookup: CDR1 SGHTS, CDR2 YDEGEE. In DNA form, the CDR3 reads TGTGCCAGCGTCGGAAGCTGGAGTAGTTACAATGAGCAGTTCTTC. Translated, it gives CASVGSWSSYNEQFF. The full variable domain, rest sourced from reference TRBV5-8 and TRBJ2-1, is EAGVTQSPTHLIKTRGQQATLRCSPISGHTSVYWYQQALGLGLQFLLWYDEGEERNRGNFPPRFSGRQFPNYSSELNVNALELEDSALYLCASVGSWSSYNEQFFGPGTRLTVL.

The chain employs TRBV9 and TRBJ2-2, with 10 bases aligning to TRBD1. The germline CDR1 and CDR2 sequences are SGDLS and YYNGEE. Trimming removed 1 base from V and 6 bases from J; junction bases left unmatched: 9. This CDR3 spans 17 amino acids. The CDR3 region has the DNA TGTGCCAGCAGCGTAAACCAAGGGACAGGGGACGCCGGGGAGCTGTTTTTT. This gives the protein CASSVNQGTGDAGELFF.